These 30 T cell receptor beta chains were sequenced from one sample in a study of T-cell reconstitution after alpha-beta-depleted transplantation in children. The authors prepared the TCRbeta library with unique molecular identifiers. MiXCR, run by TCRdb on the PCR reads, gives a single entry per CDR3 protein. The sample consists of hundreds of thousands of distinct CDR3 sequences, around a sixth of them appearing once. Sequences were derived from PBMCs from the stem cell graft donor, sampled from the stem cell graft. Every receptor here comes from a human donor who donated a stem cell graft to a child with acute myeloid leukemia.

This chain connects TRBV24-1 to TRBJ1-5; D is possibly TRBD1 (6 bases). The CDR3 contains 15 residues. Germline V gene sequence: CDR1 KGHDR, CDR2 SFDVKD. With 6 bases removed from V and 2 bases from J, the gap between germline ends came to 13 bases. The CDR3 DNA follows: TGTGCCACCAGTTGGGGGGGACAAGGCAATCAGCCCCAGCATTTT. Translated, it gives CATSWGGQGNQPQHF.

This rearrangement joins TRBV7-9 to TRBJ1-1; D ambiguous. Germline V CDR1 and CDR2: SEHNR, FQNEAQ (reference sequence). Trimming left V 0 bases short and J 6 bases short, with 11 bases between. This CDR3 has 14 amino acids. CDR3 sequence: CASSLAHTLPEAFF. CDR3 nucleotide sequence: TGTGCCAGCAGCTTAGCCCATACACTGCCTGAAGCTTTCTTT.

The rearrangement uses TRBV6-1 and TRBJ1-2; D gene unclear. Trimming removed 8 bases at V and 0 bases at J, with 16 bases between. The CDR3 contains 15 residues. Germline loops: CDR1 MNHNS, CDR2 SASEGT. CDR3 loop: CASFGQAETNYGYTF. In nucleotides, the CDR3 is TGTGCCAGCTTTGGCCAGGCTGAGACTAACTATGGCTACACCTTC.

This clonotype has ten or more counts. This chain joins TRBV20-1 and TRBJ1-6, with D unresolved. CDR1 DFQATT and CDR2 SNEGSKA come from the germline V gene (reference sequence). The CDR3 consists of 15 residues. Deletions cut 3 bases from V and 7 bases from J, with 16 bases between. CDR3 nucleotides: TGCAGTGCTAGTTATTACTACGTAGGGAATTCACCCCTCCACTTT. Translation gives CSASYYYVGNSPLHF.

This clonotype was found a few times. The rearrangement joins TRBV20-1 to TRBJ2-7; D ambiguous. Between the trimmed V and J ends, which lost 7 bases and 2 bases, there was a span of 6 bases. The germline V gene encodes CDR1 DFQATT and CDR2 SNEGSKA (reference sequence). The CDR3 covers 10 residues. CDR3: CSGEPYEQYV. The DNA of the CDR3 is TGCAGTGGTGAACCCTACGAGCAGTACGTC.

This clonotype was observed at least ten times. This rearrangement joins TRBV20-1 to TRBJ1-5; 8 nucleotides line up with TRBD1. Per germline, CDR1 DFQATT and CDR2 SNEGSKA (reference sequence). With V trimmed by 4 bases and J by 4 bases, 15 bases remained unmatched. CDR3 size: 17 residues. The CDR3 loop is CSATEPQGARVNQPQHF. CDR3 sequence (DNA): TGCAGTGCTACCGAACCCCAGGGGGCAAGGGTTAATCAGCCCCAGCATTTT.

Points on this clonotype: The CDR3 end shows no conserved phenylalanine or tryptophan, and so a read error is likely. This chain connects TRBV5-1 to TRBJ2-1, with D possibly matching TRBD2 (6 bases). Trimming removed 4 bases at V and 9 bases at J, with 11 bases between. In germline, CDR1 is SGHRS, CDR2 YFSETQ. CDR3 length equals 12 residues. This CDR3 is CASSIRDSEQFL. The CDR3 coding sequence is TGCGCCAGCAGCATACGGGACTCTGAGCAGTTCTTA.

This clonotype was seen many times. This sequence joins TRBV12-3 or TRBV12-4 and TRBJ2-7, with D unclear. Trimming left V 3 bases short and J 4 bases short, with 13 bases between. The CDR3 is 14 amino acids. The CDR3 nucleotides read TGTGCCAGCAGTTTCACGTGGCCTAATTACGAGCAGTACTTC. Its translation: CASSFTWPNYEQYF.

V is TRBV12-3 or TRBV12-4 and J is TRBJ2-7; D is undetermined. The CDR3 runs to 15 residues. Trimming took off 3 bases at V and 3 bases at J, with 15 bases between the two ends. The CDR3 protein is CASSFALAGHYEQYF. Written as DNA, the CDR3 is TGTGCCAGCAGTTTCGCGCTCGCCGGCCACTACGAGCAGTACTTC.

In this sample, this clonotype turned up many times. The chain has TRBV5-6 and TRBJ1-5, with D uncertain. Germline values: CDR1 SGHDT, CDR2 YYEEEE. The V end was cut by 4 bases, the J end by 0 bases, with 11 bases between. The CDR3 sequence is 15 residues long. The CDR3 protein is CASSPSDNSNQPQHF. The CDR3 nucleotides read TGTGCCAGCAGCCCTTCGGATAATAGCAATCAGCCCCAGCATTTT.

This clonotype was detected a few times. The CDR3 DNA sequence: TGTGCCAGCAGTGAAATTCCGGGACAAATGAACACTGAAGCTTTCTTT. It translates to CASSEIPGQMNTEAFF. The chain recombines TRBV6-1 with TRBJ1-1; D might be TRBD1 (6 bases). CDR3 length: 16 residues. Germline V gene lookup returns CDR1 MNHNS and CDR2 SASEGT. The V and J ends lost 2 bases and 0 bases respectively, with 13 bases between them.

This sequence joins TRBV19 and TRBJ1-1; TRBD1 matches at 8 bases. The CDR3 length is 14 residues. J lost 1 base, V lost 8 bases, and 6 bases had no gene match. Germline CDR1 and CDR2: LNHDA and SQIVND (reference sequence). CDR3 sequence reads: CASGTGRGNTEAFF. Written as DNA, the CDR3 is TGTGCCAGTGGGACAGGCCGGGGGAACACTGAAGCTTTCTTT.

This clonotype appeared a few times. This chain uses TRBV7-9 with TRBJ1-1; no reliable D call. This CDR3 contains 15 residues. Germline assignment: CDR1 SEHNR and CDR2 FQNEAQ (reference sequence). Between the trimmed V and J ends, which lost 1 base and 0 bases, there was a span of 9 bases. CDR3 DNA sequence: TGTGCCAGCAGCTTAGGGGCGGCGATGAACACTGAAGCTTTCTTT. Protein: CASSLGAAMNTEAFF.

V usage is TRBV6-2 or TRBV6-3 and J usage is TRBJ1-1; D is undetermined. The CDR3 length is 15 residues. From germline, CDR1 is MNHEY and CDR2 SVGEGT. Between the trimmed V and J ends, which lost 6 bases and 0 bases, there was a span of 14 bases. Here the CDR3 reads CASRDEGGVNTEAFF. The CDR3 nucleotides read TGTGCCAGCAGAGACGAGGGAGGAGTGAACACTGAAGCTTTCTTT.

This clonotype occurred many times. The chain links TRBV5-5 to TRBJ1-2; possibly TRBD1 for D (5 bases). This CDR3 comprises 14 residues. Germline V gene lookup returns CDR1 SGHKS and CDR2 YYEKEE (reference sequence). V lost 2 bases to trimming and J lost 3 bases, with 11 bases between them. The DNA for the CDR3 is TGTGCCAGCAGCTTAACGGGACCGTACTATGGCTACACCTTC. This translates into CASSLTGPYYGYTF.

V and J are TRBV6-2 or TRBV6-3 and TRBJ2-1; D remains ambiguous. Germline values: CDR1 MNHEY, CDR2 SVGEGT. Trimming shortened V by 2 bases and J by 0 bases, and 8 bases separated the two germline ends. The CDR3 extends over 15 amino acids. CDR3 amino acids: CASSYGASSYNEQFF. DNA for the CDR3: TGTGCCAGCAGTTACGGAGCGAGCTCCTACAATGAGCAGTTCTTC.

This clonotype was counted once. CDR3 in DNA: TGTGCCAGCAGGGTCGGGTCAAACAGCTATGGCTACACCTTC. This translates into CASRVGSNSYGYTF. V and J are TRBV28 and TRBJ1-2, with D unresolved. Germline V gives CDR1 MDHEN, CDR2 SYDVKM. Trimming stripped 6 bases from V and 4 bases from J, with 15 bases between. This CDR3 spans 14 amino acids.

The sample holds a few counts of this clonotype. The chain uses TRBV12-3 or TRBV12-4 and TRBJ1-4; a weak D match, TRBD1 (5 bases). V dropped 5 bases and J dropped 8 bases, with 21 bases sitting between them. The CDR3 runs to 16 residues. CDR3 nucleotide sequence: TGTGCCAGCAGTATAGGACATACACTAGCGGGCGAAAAACTGTTTTTT. It yields the protein CASSIGHTLAGEKLFF.

The chain is built from TRBV7-6 and TRBJ2-5, with 7 nucleotides matching TRBD2. Germline CDR1 and CDR2: SGHVS and FNYEAQ. The CDR3 contains 15 residues. V dropped 7 bases and J dropped 3; count of bases not matched to a gene: 11. CDR3 DNA sequence: TGTGCCAGCAAGGGCCACAAGGCGGGGGAAGAGACCCAGTACTTC. This translates into CASKGHKAGEETQYF.

This clonotype has just a few counts. The V call is TRBV5-5, the J call TRBJ2-7; the D gene is possibly TRBD1 (5 bases). CDR1 is SGHKS, CDR2 YYEKEE, per germline (reference sequence). The CDR3 sequence is 15 residues long. Trimming removed 2 bases at V and 3 bases at J, with 15 bases between. The CDR3 DNA is TGTGCCAGCAGCTTCCAGGGTTACGTAGTCTACGAGCAGTACTTC. It translates to CASSFQGYVVYEQYF. Full variable domain (outside the CDR3, taken from reference TRBV5-5 and TRBJ2-7): DAGVTQSPTHLIKTRGQQVTLRCSPISGHKSVSWYQQVLGQGPQFIFQYYEKEERGRGNFPDRFSARQFPNYSSELNVNALLLGDSALYLCASSFQGYVVYEQYFGPGTRLTVT.

This clonotype was found many times. The chain recombines TRBV6-5 with TRBJ1-4, with TRBD1 matching over 8 bases. This CDR3 has 14 residues. Per germline, CDR1 MNHEY and CDR2 SVGAGI. Unmatched junction bases numbered 3, after V lost 2 bases and J lost 7 bases. This chain's CDR3 is CASSYDRGTEKLFF. In nucleotides, the CDR3 is TGTGCCAGCAGTTACGACAGGGGCACTGAAAAACTGTTTTTT.

There are many counts of this clonotype. The rearrangement joins TRBV10-3 to TRBJ2-1; 7 bases match TRBD1. CDR1 and CDR2 (germline): ENHRY, SYGVKD. J lost 5 bases, V lost 0 bases, and 10 bases had no gene match. CDR3 size: 17 residues. Here the CDR3 reads CAISESAVTGHDNEQFF. The CDR3, as DNA: TGTGCCATCAGTGAGTCGGCTGTGACAGGGCACGACAATGAGCAGTTCTTC.

This clonotype was recorded many times. V gene TRBV20-1 combines with J gene TRBJ1-6; no firm D call. V shed 3 bases and J shed 6 bases, with 15 bases lying between them. Germline V gene lookup returns CDR1 DFQATT and CDR2 SNEGSKA (reference sequence). The CDR3 totals 15 residues. The CDR3 DNA reads TGCAGTGCTAGTCTCTCGGTCCGCACTAATTCACCCCTCCACTTT. Protein product: CSASLSVRTNSPLHF.

V gene TRBV4-1 combines with J gene TRBJ2-7; unclear D gene. Germline lookup yields CDR1 MGHRA and CDR2 YSYEKL. The CDR3 has 17 residues. Trimming removed 2 bases at V and 4 bases at J, with 21 bases between. Here the CDR3 reads CASSQTRGPTSGYEQYF. The CDR3 DNA reads TGCGCCAGCAGCCAAACCCGTGGGCCTACCTCGGGTTACGAGCAGTACTTC.

This clonotype was counted many times. The chain combines TRBV6-4 with TRBJ2-3; TRBD2 is a possible D gene (7 bases). Between the trimmed V and J ends, which lost 5 bases and 7 bases, there was a span of 16 bases. Per the germline V gene, CDR1 is MRHNA and CDR2 is SNTAGT. The CDR3 length is 14 residues. The CDR3, as DNA: TGTGCCAGCAGTCCAGGACGGGGGGCGAATACGCAGTATTTT. This sequence encodes CASSPGRGANTQYF.

This clonotype was counted many times. The J gene is TRBJ2-1, the V gene TRBV5-1; TRBD2 matches at 8 bases. V lost 1 base to trimming and J lost 3 bases; unmatched junction nucleotides: 0. In germline, CDR1 is SGHRS, CDR2 YFSETQ. The CDR3 has 14 amino acids. The CDR3 protein is CASSLSGGYNEQFF. In DNA, the CDR3 is TGCGCCAGCAGCTTGAGCGGGGGCTACAATGAGCAGTTCTTC.

The sample holds many counts of this clonotype. V and J are TRBV20-1 and TRBJ1-1; D ambiguous. Germline loops: CDR1 DFQATT, CDR2 SNEGSKA (reference sequence). V lost 1 base to trimming and J lost 1 base, with 10 bases between them. The CDR3 sequence is 14 residues long. CDR3 residues: CSARVPTENTEAFF. The CDR3 region has the DNA TGCAGTGCTAGAGTTCCTACAGAGAACACTGAAGCTTTCTTT.

Many counts were recorded for this clonotype. The rearrangement links TRBV20-1 to TRBJ2-1; D gene unclear. Germline CDR1 reads DFQATT; CDR2 reads SNEGSKA (reference sequence). V was cut by 5 bases and J by 0 bases, with 14 bases left in between. This CDR3 comprises 15 residues. The DNA for the CDR3 is TGCAGTGCTCTTCAGGACGGGCGCTCCTACAATGAGCAGTTCTTC. This sequence encodes CSALQDGRSYNEQFF.

In this sample, this clonotype turned up many times. The chain employs TRBV30 and TRBJ2-7, with D tentatively TRBD2 (5 bases). Looked up from germline, CDR1 is GTSNPN and CDR2 is SVGIG (reference sequence). The CDR3 is made up of 13 amino acids. V lost 0 bases and J 5 bases, leaving 11 bases between the germline ends. CDR3 in DNA: TGTGCCTGGAGTGTACGAAGGAGGCACGAGCAGTACTTC. This codes for CAWSVRRRHEQYF.

This clonotype has at least ten counts. This chain links TRBV20-1 with TRBJ2-3, with D possibly being TRBD1 (5 bases). Per the germline V gene, CDR1 is DFQATT and CDR2 is SNEGSKA (reference sequence). CDR3 length: 16 amino acids. V gave up 1 base and J gave up 2 bases, with 16 bases separating them. CDR3 coding DNA: TGCAGTGCTAGAGCCCCCCGCCAGGGCTCCACAGATACGCAGTATTTT. Translated, it gives CSARAPRQGSTDTQYF.